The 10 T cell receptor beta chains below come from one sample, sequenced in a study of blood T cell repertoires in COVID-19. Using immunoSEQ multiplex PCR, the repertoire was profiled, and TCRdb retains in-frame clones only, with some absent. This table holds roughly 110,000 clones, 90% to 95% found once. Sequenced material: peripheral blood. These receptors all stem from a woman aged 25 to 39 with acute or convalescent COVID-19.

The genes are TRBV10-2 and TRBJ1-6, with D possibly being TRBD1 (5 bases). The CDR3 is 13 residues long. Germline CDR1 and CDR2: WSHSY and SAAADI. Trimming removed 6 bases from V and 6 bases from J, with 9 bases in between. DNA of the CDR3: TGCGCCAGCAGGTTTCAGGGTAATTCACCCCTCCACTTT. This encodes CASRFQGNSPLHF.

In nucleotides, the CDR3 is TGTGCCAGCAGAAAGACAGAGAACACTGAAGCTTTCTTT. It encodes CASRKTENTEAFF. This sequence joins TRBV9 and TRBJ1-1, with a weak D call TRBD1 (5 bases). The CDR3 contains 13 residues. Germline assignment: CDR1 SGDLS and CDR2 YYNGEE. V lost 5 bases and J 1 base, leaving 9 bases between the germline ends.

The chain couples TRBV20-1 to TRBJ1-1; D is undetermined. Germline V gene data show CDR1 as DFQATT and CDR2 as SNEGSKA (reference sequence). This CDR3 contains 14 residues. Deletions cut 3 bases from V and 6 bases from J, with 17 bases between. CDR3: CSASRASGVAEAFF. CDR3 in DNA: TGCAGTGCTAGTCGGGCCAGCGGGGTGGCTGAAGCTTTCTTT.

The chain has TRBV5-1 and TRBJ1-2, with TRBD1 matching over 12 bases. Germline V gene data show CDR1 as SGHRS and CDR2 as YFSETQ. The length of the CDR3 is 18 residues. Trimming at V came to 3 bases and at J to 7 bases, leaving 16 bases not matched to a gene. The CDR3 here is CASSWGQIPGQGASGYTF. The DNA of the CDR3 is TGCGCCAGCAGCTGGGGACAAATACCGGGACAGGGGGCATCTGGCTACACCTTC.

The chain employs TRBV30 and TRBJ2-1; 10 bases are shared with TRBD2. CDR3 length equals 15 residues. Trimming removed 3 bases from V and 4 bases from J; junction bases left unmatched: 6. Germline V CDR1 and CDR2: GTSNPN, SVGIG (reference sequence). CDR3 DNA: TGTGCCTGGAGACTCGGGACTAGCGTATACAATGAGCAGTTCTTC. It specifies CAWRLGTSVYNEQFF.

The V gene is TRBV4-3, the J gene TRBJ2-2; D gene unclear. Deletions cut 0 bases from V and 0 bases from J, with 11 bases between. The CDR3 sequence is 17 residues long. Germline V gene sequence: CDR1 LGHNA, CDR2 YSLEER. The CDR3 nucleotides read TGCGCCAGCAGCCAAGAAGGCGTGGGCTCGAACACCGGGGAGCTGTTTTTT. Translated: CASSQEGVGSNTGELFF.

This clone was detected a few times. The CDR3 loop is CASSQGRGNTIYF. CDR3 nucleotides: TGTGCCAGCAGCCAAGGGAGGGGAAACACCATATATTTT. This sequence joins TRBV3-1 (or the pseudogene TRBV3-2) and TRBJ1-3; D uncertain. The V end was cut by 1 base, the J end by 4 bases, with 5 bases between. Per the germline V gene, CDR1 is LGHDT and CDR2 is YNNKEL (reference sequence). The CDR3 extends over 13 amino acids.

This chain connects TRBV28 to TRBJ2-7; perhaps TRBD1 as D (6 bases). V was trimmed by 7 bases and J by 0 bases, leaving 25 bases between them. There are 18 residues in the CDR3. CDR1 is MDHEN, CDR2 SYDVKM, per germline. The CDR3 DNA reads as TGTGCCAGCAATCGTTGGGGGTTGGACAGACGATCCTCCTACGAGCAGTACTTC. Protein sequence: CASNRWGLDRRSSYEQYF.

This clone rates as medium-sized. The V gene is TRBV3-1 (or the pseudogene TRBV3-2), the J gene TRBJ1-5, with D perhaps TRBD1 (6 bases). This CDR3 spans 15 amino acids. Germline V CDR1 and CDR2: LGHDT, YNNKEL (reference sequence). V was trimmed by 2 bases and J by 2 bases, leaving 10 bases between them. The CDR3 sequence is CASSQLSGGNQPQHF. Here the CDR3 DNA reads TGTGCCAGCAGCCAATTATCAGGGGGCAATCAGCCCCAGCATTTT.

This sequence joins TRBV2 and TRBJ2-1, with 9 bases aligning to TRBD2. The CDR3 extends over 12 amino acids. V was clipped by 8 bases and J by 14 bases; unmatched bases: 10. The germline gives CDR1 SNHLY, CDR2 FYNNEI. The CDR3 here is CASRTGGRGEFF. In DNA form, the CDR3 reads TGTGCCAGCCGCACGGGCGGGAGGGGGGAGTTCTTC.